The next 28 T cell receptor beta chains were all read from a single sample in a study of cytomegalovirus exposure and HLA in healthy donors. Use of 60 Vbeta and 13 Jbeta primers characterized the PCR. The data were produced by immunoSEQ multiplex PCR, yet TCRdb's version contains in-frame clones alone and is incomplete. Seen here are about 230,000 clones, about three quarters observed once, and the top ten hold about 0.47%. Material: PBMCs. These receptor sequences come from a boy younger than 18 in good health and CMV-seronegative.

The rearrangement uses TRBV27 and TRBJ2-5; possible D gene TRBD1, 5 bases. The last part of the DNA fits TRBJ2-7 better; the J call may be wrong. The CDR3 contains 15 residues. Germline CDR1 is MNHEY and CDR2 is SMNVEV (reference sequence). The CDR3 coding sequence is TGTGCCAGCAGTTTATCCCTGACAGCCTCCTACGAGCAGTACTTC. Translating it yields CASSLSLTASYEQYF.

V usage is TRBV11-3 and J usage is TRBJ1-2, with D possibly TRBD1 on 6 matching bases. This CDR3 is 13 amino acids long. The V gene's germline CDR1 is SGHNT and CDR2 YENEEA. V gave up 2 bases and J gave up 4 bases, with 8 bases separating them. In DNA form, the CDR3 reads TGTGCCAGCAGCTTAACAGGGTTCTATGGCTACACCTTC. It yields the protein CASSLTGFYGYTF. Filled out from reference TRBV11-3 and TRBJ1-2, the complete variable domain reads EAGVVQSPRYKIIEKKQPVAFWCNPISGHNTLYWYLQNLGQGPELLIRYENEEAVDDSQLPKDRFSAERLKGVDSTLKIQPAELGDSAVYLCASSLTGFYGYTFGSGTRLTVV.

V gene TRBV5-1 combines with J gene TRBJ1-6; tentative D call: TRBD1 (6 bases). Germline lookup yields CDR1 SGHRS and CDR2 YFSETQ. The CDR3 extends over 15 amino acids. Trimming took 0 bases from V and 7 from J, leaving 11 bases between them. In DNA, the CDR3 is TGCGCCAGCAGCTTGGTCATGCAGGGGAATTCACCCCTCCACTTT. It translates to CASSLVMQGNSPLHF. The complete variable domain, with remaining parts taken from reference TRBV5-1 and TRBJ1-6, reads KAGVTQTPRYLIKTRGQQVTLSCSPISGHRSVSWYQQTPGQGLQFLFEYFSETQRNKGNFPGRFSGRQFSNSRSEMNVSTLELGDSALYLCASSLVMQGNSPLHFGNGTRLTVT.

This clone came up a few times. The rearrangement links TRBV6-5 to TRBJ1-1, with D possibly being TRBD1 (5 bases). This CDR3 is built from 13 residues. The V gene lost 6 bases and the J gene lost 6 bases, with 14 bases spanning the gap. Germline CDR1 is MNHEY and CDR2 is SVGAGI. This chain's CDR3 is CASRWGPGAEAFF. The CDR3 region has the DNA TGTGCCAGCAGGTGGGGCCCTGGGGCTGAAGCTTTCTTT.

V usage is TRBV4-1 and J usage is TRBJ2-1, with D maybe TRBD1 (6 bases). This CDR3 spans 17 amino acids. The germline V and J ends were trimmed by 4 bases and 0 bases, with 16 bases remaining between them. Looked up from germline, CDR1 is MGHRA and CDR2 is YSYEKL. In nucleotides, the CDR3 is TGCGCCAGCAGCCGACTCCAGACAGGTAGCTCCTACAATGAGCAGTTCTTC. Its protein product is CASSRLQTGSSYNEQFF.

This rearrangement joins TRBV5-5 to TRBJ1-3; no clear D gene. The CDR3 is 17 amino acids. The germline CDR1 and CDR2 sequences are SGHKS and YYEKEE (reference sequence). V was trimmed by 1 base and J by 4 bases, leaving 18 bases between them. CDR3: CASSLHTALTRGNTIYF. DNA for the CDR3: TGTGCCAGCAGCTTGCACACAGCTCTAACCCGGGGAAACACCATATATTTT. Drawing the rest from reference TRBV5-5 and TRBJ1-3, the complete variable domain is DAGVTQSPTHLIKTRGQQVTLRCSPISGHKSVSWYQQVLGQGPQFIFQYYEKEERGRGNFPDRFSARQFPNYSSELNVNALLLGDSALYLCASSLHTALTRGNTIYFGEGSWLTVV.

The J gene is TRBJ2-1, the V gene TRBV10-1; 9 bases are a match to TRBD2. CDR1 WNHNN and CDR2 SYGVQD come from the germline V gene (reference sequence). The V gene end was trimmed by 3 bases and the J gene end by 6 bases; junction bases not matched to a gene: 15. This CDR3 is built from 18 residues. The CDR3 DNA is TGCGCCAGCAGTGATGAACTAGCGGGCCTTTCTCCGGGCAATGAGCAGTTCTTC. It encodes CASSDELAGLSPGNEQFF.

This clone turned up a few times. V gene TRBV5-1 combines with J gene TRBJ2-1, with D perhaps matching TRBD2 (6 bases). Germline CDR1 and CDR2: SGHRS and YFSETQ. With 0 bases removed from V and 8 bases from J, the gap between germline ends came to 12 bases. The length of the CDR3 is 14 residues. The CDR3 loop reads CASSLGLATDEQFF. The CDR3 region has the DNA TGCGCCAGCAGCTTGGGGCTAGCGACCGATGAGCAGTTCTTC.

CDR3 bases: TGTGCCTGGAGGGATTGGGTGACTAGCGGGACAGATACGCAGTATTTT. Translating gives CAWRDWVTSGTDTQYF. This chain links TRBV30 with TRBJ2-3; 10 nucleotides line up with TRBD2. The CDR3 contains 16 residues. Germline assignment: CDR1 GTSNPN and CDR2 SVGIG (reference sequence). V gave up 3 bases and J gave up 3 bases; unmatched junction bases: 9.

In this sample, this clone turned up a few times. The chain recombines TRBV18 with TRBJ2-3, with D unresolved. V was shortened by 3 bases and J by 4 bases, with 5 bases between the two germline ends. CDR3 size: 12 residues. Looked up from germline, CDR1 is KGHSH and CDR2 is LQKENI. CDR3 region: CASSPGADTQYF. Written as DNA, the CDR3 is TGTGCCAGCTCACCCGGTGCAGATACGCAGTATTTT.

The chain couples TRBV7-9 to TRBJ2-7; 10 nucleotides agree with TRBD1. The ends lost 0 bases at V and 5 bases at J; junction bases unmatched: 10. From germline, CDR1 is SEHNR and CDR2 FQNEAQ (reference sequence). The CDR3 is made up of 17 amino acids. The CDR3 DNA sequence: TGTGCCAGCAGCTTAGCGCTCCTAAGGGACAGGGGCCACGAGCAGTACTTC. Protein: CASSLALLRDRGHEQYF.

The chain combines TRBV10-1 with TRBJ2-5; D gene uncertain. The CDR3 loop spans 14 amino acids. In germline, CDR1 is WNHNN, CDR2 SYGVQD (reference sequence). The germline V and J ends were trimmed by 2 bases and 0 bases, with 7 bases remaining between them. The CDR3 sequence is CASSEGQYQETQYF. Written as DNA, the CDR3 is TGCGCCAGCAGTGAGGGTCAGTACCAAGAGACCCAGTACTTC.

This chain links TRBV9 with TRBJ1-2; a possible D gene is TRBD1 (5 bases). The germline V gene encodes CDR1 SGDLS and CDR2 YYNGEE. The CDR3 is made up of 15 amino acids. V shed 0 bases and J shed 6 bases, with 15 bases lying between them. In DNA, the CDR3 is TGTGCCAGCAGCGTAGCTGGGGTGGGGGGGGATGGCTACACCTTC. Translation: CASSVAGVGGDGYTF. Combining the CDR3 with reference TRBV9 and TRBJ1-2 gives the whole variable domain DSGVTQTPKHLITATGQRVTLRCSPRSGDLSVYWYQQSLDQGLQFLIQYYNGEERAKGNILERFSAQQFPDLHSELNLSSLELGDSALYFCASSVAGVGGDGYTFGSGTRLTVV.

V is TRBV11-3 and J is TRBJ2-7; 9 positions match TRBD1. CDR3 size: 14 residues. V lost 6 bases, J lost 2 bases, and 5 bases stayed unmatched. CDR1 is SGHNT and CDR2 is YENEEA in the germline V gene. The CDR3 bases are TGTGCCAGCAGATCCCGGGACAGGGCCTACGAGCAGTACTTC. Translation: CASRSRDRAYEQYF.

The chain is built from TRBV5-4 and TRBJ1-6, with D hard to call. Germline CDR1 and CDR2: SGHNT and YYREEE (reference sequence). Trimming took 0 bases from V and 3 from J, leaving 7 bases between them. The length of the CDR3 is 15 residues. CDR3 DNA: TGTGCCAGCAGCTTGGTCGGGAACTATAATTCACCCCTCCACTTT. It specifies CASSLVGNYNSPLHF.

CDR3 in amino acids: CASSLTGAEAFF. In DNA, the CDR3 is TGTGCCAGCAGCTTAACCGGGGCTGAAGCTTTCTTT. The V call is TRBV11-2, the J call TRBJ1-1; D gene ambiguous. The CDR3 runs 12 residues. Germline V gives CDR1 SGHAT, CDR2 FQNNGV. V was trimmed by 2 bases and J by 6 bases, leaving 7 bases between them.

The chain recombines TRBV10-3 with TRBJ2-3; no clear D. Trimming pared 7 bases from V and 1 base from J, leaving 9 bases between. The CDR3 extends over 13 amino acids. CDR1 is ENHRY, CDR2 SYGVKD, per germline. CDR3 nucleotide sequence: TGTGCCATCAATCCGGGTCGCACAGATACGCAGTATTTT. This codes for CAINPGRTDTQYF.

This chain uses TRBV30 with TRBJ1-3, with no clear D. CDR3 length: 12 amino acids. Germline V gives CDR1 GTSNPN, CDR2 SVGIG (reference sequence). The germline V and J ends were trimmed by 4 bases and 0 bases, with 4 bases remaining between them. The CDR3 sequence is CAWMSSGNTIYF. DNA for the CDR3: TGTGCCTGGATGAGCTCTGGAAACACCATATATTTT.

The chain employs TRBV11-2 and TRBJ1-3; D is undetermined. Germline lookup yields CDR1 SGHAT and CDR2 FQNNGV. Trimming took off 1 base at V and 0 bases at J, with 10 bases between the two ends. CDR3 length: 16 amino acids. The CDR3 is CASSLVVHPSGNTIYF. The CDR3 DNA is TGTGCCAGCAGCTTAGTAGTGCACCCCTCTGGAAACACCATATATTTT.

J is TRBJ2-1 and V is TRBV14, with TRBD1 matching over 10 bases. The germline V gene has CDR1 SGHDN and CDR2 FVKESK. There are 14 residues in the CDR3. The J segment lost 8 bases and the V segment lost 4 bases, leaving 5 bases of the junction unmatched. CDR3 DNA: TGTGCCAGCAGCCGGACAGGGGGTCTGTATGAGCAGTTCTTC. Translating it yields CASSRTGGLYEQFF.

This clone was picked up one time. As DNA, the CDR3 is TGTGCCAGTGGACAGCTGAACACTGAAGCTTTCTTT. Its protein is CASGQLNTEAFF. The J gene is TRBJ1-1, the V gene TRBV7-2; weak D call: TRBD1 (6 bases). Germline CDR1 and CDR2: SGHTA and FQGNSA. CDR3 size: 12 residues. V was pared by 9 bases and J by 0 bases, with 8 bases between.

This clone has a handful of counts. The chain couples TRBV19 to TRBJ2-2, with D possibly TRBD2 on 6 matching bases. V was pared by 5 bases and J by 1 base, with 11 bases between. Germline CDR1 LNHDA, CDR2 SQIVND (reference sequence). The CDR3 loop spans 15 amino acids. The CDR3 bases are TGTGCCAGTAGTTACGGGGGAGTGAACACCGGGGAGCTGTTTTTT. Translated: CASSYGGVNTGELFF.

The chain employs TRBV7-8 and TRBJ2-1, with D maybe TRBD1 (6 bases). The germline V gene encodes CDR1 SGHVS and CDR2 FQNEAQ. With 1 base removed from V and 3 bases from J, the gap between germline ends came to 16 bases. The CDR3 extends over 17 amino acids. The CDR3 sequence: CASSLGGGPRNYNEQFF. As DNA, the CDR3 is TGTGCCAGCAGCTTAGGTGGGGGCCCCCGCAACTACAATGAGCAGTTCTTC.

The chain combines TRBV30 with TRBJ1-6, with unresolved D. Trimming shortened V by 1 base and J by 0 bases, and 13 bases separated the two germline ends. The length of the CDR3 is 17 residues. The germline CDR1 and CDR2 sequences are GTSNPN and SVGIG (reference sequence). The CDR3 is CAWSARLFSSYNSPLHF. CDR3 nucleotide sequence: TGTGCCTGGAGTGCCCGACTGTTCAGCTCCTATAATTCACCCCTCCACTTT.

The V call is TRBV19, the J call TRBJ2-7, with 7 bases identical to TRBD1. Germline assignment: CDR1 LNHDA and CDR2 SQIVND (reference sequence). After removal of 3 bases from V and 1 base from J, the junction contained 6 bases not matched to a gene. This CDR3 contains 15 residues. CDR3 residues: CASSIRDSRSYEQYF. For the CDR3, the DNA is TGTGCCAGTAGTATTCGGGACAGCAGATCCTACGAGCAGTACTTC.

V is TRBV9 and J is TRBJ2-1; 7 bases fit TRBD2. The CDR3 length is 15 residues. V lost 4 bases and J lost 4; bases outside the gene matches: 8. Germline V gene data show CDR1 as SGDLS and CDR2 as YYNGEE. CDR3 sequence: CASSPRGAGYNEQFF. CDR3 nucleotide sequence: TGTGCCAGCAGCCCCCGGGGAGCGGGGTACAATGAGCAGTTCTTC.

The rearrangement joins TRBV29-1 to TRBJ2-7; 9 nucleotides agree with TRBD1. This CDR3 is 14 amino acids long. Losses at the gene ends were 6 bases for V and 5 bases for J; bases not matched to a gene: 11. CDR1 and CDR2 (germline): SQVTM, ANQGSEA. As DNA, the CDR3 is TGCAGCGTCCGCTCGGGGGGACAGGGAGACGAGCAGTACTTC. Amino acid sequence: CSVRSGGQGDEQYF.

This rearrangement joins TRBV29-1 to TRBJ2-3; TRBD1 matches 9 bases. The CDR3 spans 13 residues. Unmatched junction bases numbered 5, after V lost 4 bases and J lost 6 bases. The germline CDR1 and CDR2 sequences are SQVTM and ANQGSEA. The CDR3 sequence is CSVAGTGSDTQYF. DNA of the CDR3: TGCAGCGTTGCCGGGACAGGGAGTGATACGCAGTATTTT.